This T cell receptor (beta chain) is from a study of blood T cell repertoires in COVID-19. Overall study context: Sites across the United States, Italy and Spain contributed samples from acute and convalescent COVID-19.

The CDR3 is made up of 17 amino acids. CDR1 and CDR2 (germline): ENHRY, SYGVKD. J was trimmed by 1 base and V by 6 bases; bases with no gene match: 13. Cohorts were based on clinical histories the participants reported. Source study methods: Estimates of nucleated cell counts were drawn from the amplification of reference gene primers. The data were produced by immunoSEQ multiplex PCR, yet TCRdb's version contains in-frame clones alone and is incomplete. The DNA was the basis for D and trimming; V, J and clone size are from that table. The table lists a few hundred thousand clones, around four fifths of them singletons.

This TCR was recovered from a woman aged 45-60 years who had recovered from COVID-19. The chain employs TRBV10-3 and TRBJ2-7; TRBD1 aligns across 9 bases. The sequencing sample was made of PBMCs or T cells enriched from blood (not recorded which). The DNA of the CDR3 is TGTGCCATCAGGGGCCGGATGGGGACAGGGAGATCCTACGAGCAGTACTTC. It yields the protein CAIRGRMGTGRSYEQYF.